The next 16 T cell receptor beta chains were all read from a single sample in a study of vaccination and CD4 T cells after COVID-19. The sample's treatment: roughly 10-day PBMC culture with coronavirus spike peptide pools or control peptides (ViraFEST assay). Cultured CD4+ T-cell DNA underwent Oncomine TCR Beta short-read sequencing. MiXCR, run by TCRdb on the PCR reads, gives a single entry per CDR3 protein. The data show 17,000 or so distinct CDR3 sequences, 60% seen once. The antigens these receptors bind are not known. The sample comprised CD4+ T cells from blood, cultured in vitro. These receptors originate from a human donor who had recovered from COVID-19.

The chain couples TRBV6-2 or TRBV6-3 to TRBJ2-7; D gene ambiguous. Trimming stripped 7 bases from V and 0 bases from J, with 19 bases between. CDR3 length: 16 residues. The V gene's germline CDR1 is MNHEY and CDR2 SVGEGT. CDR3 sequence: CASKLNWARLSYEQYF. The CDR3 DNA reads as TGTGCCAGCAAGCTGAACTGGGCGCGACTCTCCTACGAGCAGTACTTC.

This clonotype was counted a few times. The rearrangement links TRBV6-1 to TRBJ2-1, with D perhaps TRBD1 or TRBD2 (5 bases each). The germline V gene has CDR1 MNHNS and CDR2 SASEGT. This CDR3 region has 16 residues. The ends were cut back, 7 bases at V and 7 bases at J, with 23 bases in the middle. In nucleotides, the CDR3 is TGTGCCAGCATTTCACGGGACCCTCTCACAAGAAATGAGCAGTTCTTC. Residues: CASISRDPLTRNEQFF.

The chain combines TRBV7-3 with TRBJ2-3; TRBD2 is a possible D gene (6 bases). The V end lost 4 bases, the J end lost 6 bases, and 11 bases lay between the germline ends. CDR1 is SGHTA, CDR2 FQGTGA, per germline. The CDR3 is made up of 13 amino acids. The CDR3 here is CASSSGGEDTQYF. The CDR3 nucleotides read TGTGCCAGCAGCTCCGGGGGAGAGGATACGCAGTATTTT.

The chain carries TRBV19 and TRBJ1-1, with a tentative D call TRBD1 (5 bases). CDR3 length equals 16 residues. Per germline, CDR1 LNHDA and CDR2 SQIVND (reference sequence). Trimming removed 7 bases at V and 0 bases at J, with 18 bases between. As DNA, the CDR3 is TGTGCCAGTAAGGCCAGGGCGATGAACTTGAACACTGAAGCTTTCTTT. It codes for CASKARAMNLNTEAFF.

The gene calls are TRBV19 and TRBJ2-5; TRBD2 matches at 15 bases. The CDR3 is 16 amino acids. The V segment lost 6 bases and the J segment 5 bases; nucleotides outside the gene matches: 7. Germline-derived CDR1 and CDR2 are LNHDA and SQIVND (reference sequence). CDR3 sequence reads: CASSGLAGGPGETQYF. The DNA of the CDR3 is TGTGCCAGTAGCGGACTAGCGGGAGGGCCCGGTGAGACCCAGTACTTC.

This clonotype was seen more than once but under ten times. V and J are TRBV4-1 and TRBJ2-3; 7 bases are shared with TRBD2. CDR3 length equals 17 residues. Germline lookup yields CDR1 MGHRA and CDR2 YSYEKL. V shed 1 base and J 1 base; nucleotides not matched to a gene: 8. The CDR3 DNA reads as TGCGCCAGCAGCCAAGGTTTAAAAAGCGGGGGCACAGATACGCAGTATTTT. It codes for CASSQGLKSGGTDTQYF.

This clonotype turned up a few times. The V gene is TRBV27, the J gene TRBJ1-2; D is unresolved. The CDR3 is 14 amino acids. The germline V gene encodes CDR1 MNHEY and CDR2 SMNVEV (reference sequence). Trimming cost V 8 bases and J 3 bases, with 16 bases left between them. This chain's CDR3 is CASQDRHSHYGYTF. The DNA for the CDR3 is TGTGCCAGCCAAGATCGCCACAGCCACTATGGCTACACCTTC.

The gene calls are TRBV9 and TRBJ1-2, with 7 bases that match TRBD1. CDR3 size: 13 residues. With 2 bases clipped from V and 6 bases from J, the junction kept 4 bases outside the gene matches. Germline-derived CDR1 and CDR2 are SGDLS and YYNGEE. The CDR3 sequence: CASSVRGQDGYTF. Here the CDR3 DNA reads TGTGCCAGCAGCGTTAGGGGGCAGGATGGCTACACCTTC.

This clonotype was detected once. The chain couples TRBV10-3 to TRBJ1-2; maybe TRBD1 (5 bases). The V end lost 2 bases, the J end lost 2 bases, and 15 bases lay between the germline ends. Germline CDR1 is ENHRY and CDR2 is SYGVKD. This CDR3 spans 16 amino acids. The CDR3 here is CAISEHQQAVNYGYTF. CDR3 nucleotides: TGTGCCATCAGTGAGCACCAACAGGCCGTCAACTATGGCTACACCTTC.

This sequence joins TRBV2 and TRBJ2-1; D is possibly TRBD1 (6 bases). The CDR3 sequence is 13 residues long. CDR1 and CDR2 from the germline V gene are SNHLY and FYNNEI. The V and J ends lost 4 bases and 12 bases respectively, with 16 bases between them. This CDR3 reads CASSVIGGQAQFF. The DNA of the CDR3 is TGTGCCAGCAGTGTTATTGGGGGCCAGGCGCAGTTCTTC.

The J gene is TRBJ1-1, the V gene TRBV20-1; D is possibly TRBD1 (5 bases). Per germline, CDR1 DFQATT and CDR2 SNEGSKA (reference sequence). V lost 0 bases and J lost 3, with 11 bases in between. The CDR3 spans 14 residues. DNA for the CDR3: TGCAGTGCTAGAGATCCGGGGGGGTACACTGAAGCTTTCTTT. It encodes CSARDPGGYTEAFF.

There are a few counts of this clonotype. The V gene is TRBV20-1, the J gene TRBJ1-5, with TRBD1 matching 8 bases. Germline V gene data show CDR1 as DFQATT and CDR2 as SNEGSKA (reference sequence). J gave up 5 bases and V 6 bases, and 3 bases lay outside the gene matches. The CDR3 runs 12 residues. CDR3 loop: CSAQQGDQPQHF. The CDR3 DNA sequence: TGCAGTGCGCAACAGGGGGATCAGCCCCAGCATTTT.

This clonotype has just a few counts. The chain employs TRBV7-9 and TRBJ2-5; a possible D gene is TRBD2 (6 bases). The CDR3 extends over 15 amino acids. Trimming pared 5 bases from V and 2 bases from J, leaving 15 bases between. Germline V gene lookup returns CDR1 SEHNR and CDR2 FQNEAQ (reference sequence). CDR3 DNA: TGTGCCAGCAGCCCGGGGGACGGAATACAAGAGACCCAGTACTTC. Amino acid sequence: CASSPGDGIQETQYF. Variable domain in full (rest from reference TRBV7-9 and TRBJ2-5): DTGVSQNPRHKITKRGQNVTFRCDPISEHNRLYWYRQTLGQGPEFLTYFQNEAQLEKSRLLSDRFSAERPKGSFSTLEIQRTEQGDSAMYLCASSPGDGIQETQYFGPGTRLLVL.

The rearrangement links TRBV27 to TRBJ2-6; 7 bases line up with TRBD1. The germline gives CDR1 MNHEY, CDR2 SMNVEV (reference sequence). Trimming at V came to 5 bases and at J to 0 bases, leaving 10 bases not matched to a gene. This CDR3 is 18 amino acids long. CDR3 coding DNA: TGTGCCAGCAGTATACGACAGGGTTGGGGCTCTGGGGCCAACGTCCTGACTTTC. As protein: CASSIRQGWGSGANVLTF.

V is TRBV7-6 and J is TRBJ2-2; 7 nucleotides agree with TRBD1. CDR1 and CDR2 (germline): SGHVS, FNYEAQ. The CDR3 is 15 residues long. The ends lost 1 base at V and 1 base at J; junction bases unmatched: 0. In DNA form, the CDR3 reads TGTGCCAGCAGCTTAGGGACAGGGAACACCGGGGAGCTGTTTTTT. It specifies CASSLGTGNTGELFF.

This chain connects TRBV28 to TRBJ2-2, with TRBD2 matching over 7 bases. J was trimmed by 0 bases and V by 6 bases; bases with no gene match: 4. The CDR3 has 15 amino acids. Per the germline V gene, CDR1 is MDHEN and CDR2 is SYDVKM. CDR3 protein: CASSSGAANTGELFF. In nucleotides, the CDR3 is TGTGCCAGCAGCAGCGGGGCCGCGAACACCGGGGAGCTGTTTTTT.